This TCR beta chain derives from a study of cytomegalovirus exposure and HLA in healthy donors. PCR was performed using 60 Vbeta and 13 Jbeta primers. Measured with immunoSEQ multiplex PCR; TCRdb has only the in-frame clones, and not every one. The profile shows some 130,000 clones, 65% to 90% of them singletons. Germline CDR1 SGHTS, CDR2 YDEGEE. The CDR3 is 15 amino acids. V gave up 4 bases and J gave up 2 bases; unmatched junction bases: 4. A note on this clone: The antigen is undetermined.

Points from the study as a whole: Certain indistinguishable V segments, among them TRBV6-2 and TRBV6-3, were excluded. Associated with cytomegalovirus, according to the listing, were 150 to 200 TCR beta chains.

This chain connects TRBV5-8 to TRBJ2-3; TRBD2 agrees at 10 bases. Input material: PBMCs. The TCR sequence derives from a man aged 45-65 years in good health and CMV-seronegative. The CDR3 sequence is CASSHSGGTTDTQYF. The CDR3 DNA follows: TGTGCCAGCAGCCATAGCGGGGGGACCACAGATACGCAGTATTTT.